This T cell receptor (beta chain) was observed in a study of long-term antiretroviral therapy in people with HIV (dated by TCRdb to between 2021 and 2022). Some background on the complete study: The earliest samples were collected about a decade before the 2015 WHO recommendation for immediate ART, when ART was typically delayed until CD4 counts fell. A total of 150 to 200 cryopreserved PBMC samples were contributed to the cohort by 30 adults with confirmed HIV infection, with samples collected serially over a mean of about 6 years (range 1-12). No cross-contamination during QIAcube processing was shown when test extractions of a monoclonal T-cell line were performed alongside 25 to 35 polyclonal samples. A retrospective serial study tested whether ART initiation and durable HIV suppression were associated with changes in peripheral blood TRB repertoire composition and diversity. Of the 30 to 35 participants with HIV, 10 to 11 were female. Paper-wide results and their limitations: Owing to limited PBMC availability, only the TCR beta chain was sequenced, without alpha chain pairing. Inferences about post-ART repertoire changes are limited because no data were available on ART adherence, viral resistance or therapy changes. Unsorted PBMC were profiled instead of sorted CD4+ and CD8+ T cells because pre-ART samples had limited cell numbers. Expanded TRB clones identified before ART initiation dominated the repertoire at all time points, although this dominance fluctuated and declined in many PLHIV after ART. Compared with controls, HIV repertoires had narrower CDR3 length ranges, and the network structure pointed to an antigen-experienced repertoire that shifted only slightly toward naive after ART. A significant increase in TRB diversity was found to be associated with ART initiation, although TRB diversity was observed to remain significantly below that of transplant donor controls even after long-term ART. Samples dated from about 2004 to 2018, and the ART regimens used may be less effective than current ones.

Regarding this clone: No antigen is known for it. Base qualities are not provided; no much larger clone lies one nucleotide away.

To be included, a participant needed at least one PBMC sample from before ART initiation plus at least two post-ART samples. Every participant with HIV received treatment in the United States of America. Before DNA extraction, cryopreserved samples of about 0.9-11 million PBMC were thawed and then washed. At the time of the earliest PBMC sample, participants with HIV were aged between roughly 23 and 60 years. PBMC samples from each participant spanned 1-4 timepoints before ART initiation and 2-8 timepoints after ART initiation, with a median of 7 samples. Serial HIV viral load, CD4+ T-cell count, ART history and demographic data were obtained for every participant. A Qiagen kit on a QIAcube was used to extract genomic DNA from unsorted PBMC, with samples processed in batches of 12. Sequencing of the TRB variable region was done with the immunoSEQ hsTCRB v3.0 assay at survey level resolution. The targeted TRB sequencing depth was about 40,000-55,000 T-cell genomes per sample. An Illumina MiSeq with a v3 150-cycle kit was used to sequence the pooled TRB libraries. The paper's data handling went like this. Analysis of repertoires was carried out in R inside a reproducible Nextflow workflow spanning QC, data transformation and analysis. LymphoSeq2, an R package for exploring AIRR-Seq data, was used to implement the custom analyses. A handful of samples that produced fewer than 5000 total TRB sequences were removed, so 150 to 200 HIV repertoires were analyzed. Of the roughly 190 retained HIV repertoires, roughly 61 were collected before and under 150 after ART initiation. Repertoires were downsampled to 5000 TRB nucleotide sequences, and summary statistics were averaged over 100 downsampling iterations. TRB sequences were retained for analysis only if CDR3 regions of at least seven amino acids were present. A Shannon entropy-derived clonality score and the Gini coefficient were used to measure diversity. In the repertoire networks, any two of the top 5000 CDR3 amino acid sequences were connected whenever the two sequences differed by an edit distance of one. Antigen specificity groups and MHC restriction were predicted for TRB CDR3 amino acid sequences with GLIPH2. Known CMV, EBV, HIV or tissue antigen associations were flagged by matching CDR3 amino acid sequences against VDJdb and McPAS-TCR. Pre-ART, post-ART and control groups were compared with Wilcoxon signed-rank tests and Holm-Bonferroni correction. TCRdb re-hosts the immuneACCESS table, in-frame sequences only. Its copies lack some clones; in the studies checked, an unresolved V gene accounts for under half of them, and the cause for the rest is not known. The DNA was the basis for D and trimming; V, J and clone size are from that table. The table for this sample lists fewer than 30,000 clones; around 80% of them were counted only once. Roughly 10% of the sample goes to the ten largest clones.

This receptor was obtained from a man aged 25-45 years with HIV. The sample was unsorted PBMCs, taken 2.7 to 2.9 years after starting antiretroviral therapy.

The nucleotide sequence is given as TGTGCCACCGGTCAGGGGACAGGGTTGCGCGAGCAGTTCTTC. It codes for CATGQGTGLREQFF. The chain joins TRBV15 to TRBJ2-1; TRBD1 aligns with 9 central bases. The CDR3 has 14 amino acids, counting the end cysteine and phenylalanine. The retained sequence is limited to the CDR3, 42 bases, with the frame set at the first base. CDR1 and CDR2, looked up from the germline V gene (reference sequence), are LNHNV and YYDKDF. At the junction V is shortened by 8 bases and J by 10 bases; bases outside the gene matches: 12. Beyond the CDR3, the reference TRBV15 and TRBJ2-1 genes provide the residues; the full variable domain reads: DAMVIQNPRYQVTQFGKPVTLSCSQTLNHNVMYWYQQKSSQAPKLLFHYYDKDFNNEADTPDNFQSRRPNTSFCFLDIRSPGLGDTAMYLCATGQGTGLREQFFGPGTRLTVL.